This T cell receptor beta chain was sequenced in a study of shared clonotypes between healthy human individuals (dated by TCRdb to the early 2020s). Looking at the study overall: A couple of women and a few men aged 18 to 49 years were included in the cohort. For each donor, CD4 naive and CD4 memory were each given three plates, CD8 naive was given two plates, and CD8 memory was given one plate. To estimate repertoire size and how much clonotypes are shared between individuals, the study performed deep sequencing of blood TCR repertoires from about five healthy adults. To increase sequencing depth and limit assay-specific biases, different laboratories used diverse techniques to prepare libraries and sequence TCR repertoires. Between about 0.94 and 8.9 billion PBMCs per donor were obtained by leukapheresis.

On this clone itself: The antigen this receptor binds is unknown. Base-call qualities are not available, and no considerably larger clone is one nucleotide away.

Using the deep immunoSEQ assay, TCR CDR3 regions were amplified from genomic DNA by multiplex PCR. Extracted genomic DNA from each cell subset was spread evenly across all wells of several immunoSEQ 96-well plates, with each plate serving as a replicate. For sorted subsets, each replicate PCR was loaded with approximately 190 ng genomic DNA, equivalent to 30,000 or so T cell genomes. Purified libraries were measured with a Qubit 3.0 fluorometer, size-checked on a Bioanalyzer 2100, and measured again with the KAPA Library Quantification kit. Every immunoSEQ 96-well plate was sequenced on a separate single-read 150-cycle Illumina NextSeq 550 flow cell. Under the source paper's analysis protocol: Because only junctional sequences without quality scores were contained in the immunoSEQ output, filtering matching that applied to full-length reads could not be performed. Sequences were annotated with PyIR, a Python wrapper for IgBLAST v1.9, using IMGT germline references to assign V/J genes and CDR3. Reads with weak V/J assignments (E-value above 1e-6), missing CDR3, stop codons, out-of-frame junctions, or ambiguous translated residues were removed. A V3J clonotype was defined by an identical inferred V gene, J gene, and CDR3 amino acid sequence. Percentage overlap between repertoires was computed as shared unique clonotypes divided by the size of the smaller repertoire. Repertoire richness was assessed with RTK rarefaction, the Chao1 estimator, and Recon v2.1 estimates of unobserved clonotypes. For all TCRbeta clonotypes obtained by the gDNA method from four donors, generation probabilities were computed with OLGA. TCRdb re-hosts the immuneACCESS table, in-frame sequences only. Its copies lack some clones; in the studies checked, an unresolved V gene accounts for under half of them, and the cause for the rest is not known. D and trimming were read from the DNA, whereas the V and J calls and clone size are those reported in that table. This sample lists roughly 2,000,000 clones; about 95% were detected once. Of the sample, more than 0.95% is held by the ten largest clones.

CD8 naive samples were obtained by positive selection for CCR7 among CD45RO-negative cells, yielding a CD45RA+CCR7+ population from which TemRA cells were excluded. Healthy HIV-negative adults with no recently reported acute infections or vaccinations were included as donors. Only Caucasian adults living in Nashville, Tennessee, USA were represented among the donors. After blood collection by leukapheresis, PBMCs were isolated using Ficoll-Histopaque density gradient centrifugation and then cryopreserved in the vapor phase of liquid nitrogen. Purity and quantity of every magnetically sorted T cell population were checked by analytical flow cytometry. Genomic DNA was isolated from every sorted fraction and measured by UV absorbance on a Nanodrop 2000c. The investigation overall reported the following: Sampling was restricted to blood, and TCR repertoires in tissue are likely to differ from TCR repertoires in blood. Sharing across a few donors was observed for 4.5% to 6.5% of naive CD4, over 3% of naive CD8, 2% to 2.5% of memory CD4, and around 0.4% of memory CD8 clonotypes. Compared with non-shared clonotypes, the clonotypes found in all four sorted-subset donors had higher generation probabilities. Rarefaction of sorted-subset datasets indicated incomplete sequencing despite the large sequencing depth. The genetic and exposure-history diversity represented was limited by the small number of donors. Based on pairwise subsampling, the degree of clonotype sharing among donors was expected to be affected by sequencing depth. Naive subsets generally had larger estimated clonotype richness than memory subsets did.

There are 15 amino acids in the CDR3, from cysteine to phenylalanine inclusive. The retained sequence is limited to the CDR3, 45 bases, with the frame set at the first base. The CDR1 and CDR2 encoded by the germline V gene are LGHNT and FRNRAP. V lost 6 bases and J lost 0 bases; the stretch between them is 12 bases long. The sequenced sample consisted of naive CD8+ T cells sorted from blood. The cell subset or site label for this specimen denotes: CD45RA+CCR7+. The chain is made from TRBV12-5 and TRBJ1-3; the D gene assignment is ambiguous. The clonotype was recovered from a man between 18 and 29 years old in good health. The nucleotide sequence is given as TGTGCTAGTGGAGATGGACCGGGCTCTGGAAACACCATATATTTT. It specifies CASGDGPGSGNTIYF.